These T cell receptor beta chains were read from a single sample in a study of response to subunit inactivated influenza vaccine. TCRdb re-derived calls from the RT-PCR reads in MiXCR, one entry per CDR3 protein. Altogether under 500,000 distinct CDR3 sequences are present, about 10% being singletons, with the ten largest covering approximately 12%. The starting material was PBMCs from blood, obtained 35 to 45 days after vaccination. The receptors stem from a man aged 50 or older who received an inactivated influenza vaccine. CDR3s include the opening cysteine and the closing phenylalanine or tryptophan. The order of the fields is CDR3 DNA, CDR3 protein, J gene, D gene, clone size, V gene. The D gene is left open where the match is weak. The size field is filled for only some rows; it gives once, few, many or a size class.

TGTGCCAGCAGTTTTACCCCCAGCCTGGTACCCTCCTACGAGCAGTACTTC | CASSFTPSLVPSYEQYF | TRBJ2-7 | . | . | TRBV12-3/TRBV12-4
TGTGCCAGCAGCCAAGAACAGGGGTACGGTTACGAGCAGTACTTC | CASSQEQGYGYEQYF | TRBJ2-7 | TRBD1 | . | TRBV3-1
TGTGCCAGCAGTTCGGACCCCGGCCCAGATACGCAGTATTTT | CASSSDPGPDTQYF | TRBJ2-3 | . | many | TRBV6-5
TGTGCCCTACGATTTACCGAGACCACTGAAGCTTTCTTT | CALRFTETTEAFF | TRBJ1-1 | . | . | TRBV10-3
TGTGCCAGCAGTTTGGGACTAGGTCTATCGGGGGAGCTGTTTTTT | CASSLGLGLSGELFF | TRBJ2-2 | TRBD2 | many | TRBV12-3/TRBV12-4
TGTGCCAGCAGGATTAGTGCAGATACGCAGTATTTT | CASRISADTQYF | TRBJ2-3 | . | few | TRBV12-3/TRBV12-4
TGTGCCTGGAGTGTCGGACACCTAGGAGAGACCCAGTACTTC | CAWSVGHLGETQYF | TRBJ2-5 | . | many | TRBV30
TGCGCCAGCAGCTTGGAGCCGGGGAGCTATGGCTACACCTTC | CASSLEPGSYGYTF | TRBJ1-2 | . | . | TRBV5-1
TGTGCCAGCAGTCCCTCCAGCGGGAAATCCTACAATGAGCAGTTCTTC | CASSPSSGKSYNEQFF | TRBJ2-1 | TRBD2 | few | TRBV28
TGTGCCAGCTTTCTCTGGACAGCACCCACTGAGCAGTTCTTC | CASFLWTAPTEQFF | TRBJ2-1 | . | . | TRBV21-1
TGTGCCACCAGCAGAGATGCGGTCTATCAGCCCCAGCATTTT | CATSRDAVYQPQHF | TRBJ1-5 | . | many | TRBV15
TGCAGTGCTAGACCGCAGGGAAGGGCTTCTAGTTCACCCCTCCACTTT | CSARPQGRASSSPLHF | TRBJ1-6 | . | . | TRBV20-1
TGTGCCAGCAGTGTCAGACAGGACTATAATTCACCCCTCCACTTT | CASSVRQDYNSPLHF | TRBJ1-6 | . | few | TRBV6-1
TGTGCCAGCAGTCCCAGTGGGGGGCTTACTAACTATGGCTACACCTTC | CASSPSGGLTNYGYTF | TRBJ1-2 | . | many | TRBV7-2
TGTGCCAGCAGTGAATACCAGGCCCGGATGGAGGGCTACACCTTC | CASSEYQARMEGYTF | TRBJ1-2 | . | . | TRBV25-1
TGTGCCAGCAGCTCAGAGCAGGGGGCTGTTGGTGAGCAGTTCTTC | CASSSEQGAVGEQFF | TRBJ2-1 | TRBD1 | many | TRBV7-3
TGCGCCAGCAGCATGGGACTAAATCCCGATACGCAGTATTTT | CASSMGLNPDTQYF | TRBJ2-3 | TRBD2 | . | TRBV5-1
TGCAGCTACCGGGCTGCTGGAAACACCATATATTTT | CSYRAAGNTIYF | TRBJ1-3 | . | few | TRBV29-1
TGTGCCAGCAGTTCAGGGGCAGGGGACTACGAGCAGTACTTC | CASSSGAGDYEQYF | TRBJ2-7 | . | few | TRBV27
TGCGCCAGCAGCTCCAGGGAGACCGGGGAGCTGTTTTTT | CASSSRETGELFF | TRBJ2-2 | . | many | TRBV5-1
TGTGCCAGCAGCCAAGATTTATTGAGCTCCTACAATGAGCAGTTCTTC | CASSQDLLSSYNEQFF | TRBJ2-1 | . | many | TRBV14
TGTGCCAGCAGCCCCCTGGGAGGGGGGGGGTCGGGCGAGCAGTACTTC | CASSPLGGGGSGEQYF | TRBJ2-7 | . | . | TRBV9
TGTGCCAGCAGCTCAGATCTCGTGGGCCGGTACATTCAGTACTTC | CASSSDLVGRYIQYF | TRBJ2-4 | . | . | TRBV11-2
TGTGCCAGCATCCCAGGGGCAGGTAGCACAGATACGCAGTATTTT | CASIPGAGSTDTQYF | TRBJ2-3 | . | . | TRBV28
TGTGCCAGCTCACCAGATCCTCTCTTAATCCAGGAGACCCAGTACTTC | CASSPDPLLIQETQYF | TRBJ2-5 | . | . | TRBV18
TGTGCCAGCAGCCAAGTGCCGGGTAGCGGGAGATGGCAGTTCTTC | CASSQVPGSGRWQFF | TRBJ2-1 | TRBD2 | few | TRBV3-1
TGCGCCAGCAGGAGAAACCGGGGGGCCCCCAACGAGCAGTACTTC | CASRRNRGAPNEQYF | TRBJ2-7 | . | few | TRBV4-3
TGTGCCTGGAGTGTCTGGCAGTCAGGGGAGACCCAGTACTTC | CAWSVWQSGETQYF | TRBJ2-5 | . | . | TRBV30
TGCAGTGCACACCATTTAGCGGGACTTGGTGCAGATACGCAGTATTTT | CSAHHLAGLGADTQYF | TRBJ2-3 | TRBD2 | . | TRBV20-1
TGTGCCAGCAGCGCCTACGGGGGGGTGTACGAGCAGTACTTC | CASSAYGGVYEQYF | TRBJ2-7 | TRBD2 | . | TRBV7-2
TGCGCCAGCAGCATGACAGGGTCAGAGACCCAGTACTTC | CASSMTGSETQYF | TRBJ2-5 | TRBD1 | few | TRBV5-1
TGCGCCAGCAGCCAAGCGGGGCCGAAGCGAGAAGAGACCCAGTACTTC | CASSQAGPKREETQYF | TRBJ2-5 | . | . | TRBV4-3